Below are 28 T cell receptor beta chains sequenced from a single sample in a study of patients and donors after allogeneic stem cell transplantation. TCRdb reanalysed the RT-PCR reads using MiXCR and keeps one entry per CDR3 protein. The data contain fewer than 250,000 distinct CDR3 sequences, 13% to 15% of them singletons. The sequenced sample was blood, either unsorted or a sorted T cell fraction (not recorded which). These receptor sequences come from a human donor who was either an allogeneic HSCT recipient or a stem cell or donor lymphocyte infusion donor (not recorded which). It is not recorded whose cells these are; they may come from a transplant donor.

The DNA for the CDR3 is TGTGCCAGTCAACTGACTTCCTACAATGAGCAGTTCTTC. The encoded protein is CASQLTSYNEQFF. V gene TRBV19 combines with J gene TRBJ2-1; D remains unclear. Trimming took 8 bases from V and 1 from J, leaving 9 bases between them. CDR1 and CDR2 (germline): LNHDA, SQIVND (reference sequence). The CDR3 covers 13 residues.

The sample holds a few counts of this clonotype. The V and J genes are TRBV12-3 or TRBV12-4 and TRBJ2-5, with TRBD1 matching 10 bases. V lost 6 bases, J lost 6 bases, and 13 bases stayed unmatched. The CDR3 runs 16 residues. The CDR3 DNA is TGTGCCAGCAGCCCTCGGACAGGGGGTTTTGGACAGACCCAGTACTTC. This gives the protein CASSPRTGGFGQTQYF.

This clonotype was seen ten or more times. The chain recombines TRBV12-3 or TRBV12-4 with TRBJ1-2; D is uncertain. The CDR3 is 16 residues long. The ends were cut back, 3 bases at V and 6 bases at J, with 20 bases in the middle. CDR3 in DNA: TGTGCCAGCAGTTTTAACCCTCACACCGGACGGAATGGCTACACCTTC. This gives the protein CASSFNPHTGRNGYTF.

The rearrangement uses TRBV29-1 and TRBJ2-3; D gene unclear. CDR1 and CDR2 from the germline V gene are SQVTM and ANQGSEA. The V gene lost 6 bases and the J gene lost 2 bases, with 9 bases spanning the gap. The CDR3 loop spans 12 amino acids. As DNA, the CDR3 is TGCAGCGTGGCATATTACACAGATACGCAGTATTTT. Its protein product is CSVAYYTDTQYF.

This clonotype was seen a handful of times. The chain recombines TRBV27 with TRBJ1-1, with 8 bases aligning to TRBD1. The germline V gene encodes CDR1 MNHEY and CDR2 SMNVEV (reference sequence). Losses at the gene ends were 3 bases for V and 5 bases for J; bases not matched to a gene: 8. The CDR3 loop spans 15 amino acids. The CDR3 reads CASSLIQGAFTEAFF. The CDR3 DNA reads as TGTGCCAGCAGTTTGATCCAGGGGGCGTTTACTGAAGCTTTCTTT.

This clonotype was counted ten times or more. CDR3 loop: CASSLSGGAVYGYTF. The CDR3 nucleotides are TGTGCCAGCAGTTTATCCGGTGGGGCCGTCTATGGCTACACCTTC. The chain joins TRBV27 to TRBJ1-2, with D possibly TRBD1 on 5 matching bases. Germline V gene sequence: CDR1 MNHEY, CDR2 SMNVEV (reference sequence). The CDR3 loop spans 15 amino acids. Deletions cut 0 bases from V and 4 bases from J, with 12 bases between.

This clonotype appeared many times. V gene TRBV7-9 combines with J gene TRBJ1-2; TRBD1 is a possible D gene (5 bases). The CDR3 covers 15 residues. The germline CDR1 and CDR2 sequences are SEHNR and FQNEAQ (reference sequence). V was clipped by 0 bases and J by 4 bases, with 12 bases between them. CDR3 residues: CASSLADTRAYGYTF. The CDR3 DNA reads as TGTGCCAGCAGCTTAGCGGACACCAGAGCCTATGGCTACACCTTC.

This clonotype showed up many times. CDR3 DNA sequence: TGTGCCAGCGCAACATCGAGAGGGCAAGAGACCCAGTACTTC. This translates into CASATSRGQETQYF. This chain joins TRBV7-2 and TRBJ2-5; D perhaps matches TRBD2 (5 bases). Germline CDR1 is SGHTA and CDR2 is FQGNSA. The CDR3 loop spans 14 amino acids. Between the trimmed V and J ends, which lost 8 bases and 2 bases, there was a span of 15 bases.

This clonotype has at least ten counts. The gene calls are TRBV5-1 and TRBJ1-1; 9 bases are a match to TRBD1. Germline CDR1 SGHRS, CDR2 YFSETQ. V dropped 4 bases and J dropped 8; count of bases not matched to a gene: 9. The CDR3 sequence is 14 residues long. CDR3 nucleotides: TGCGCCAGCAGCCCCGGGACAGGGACCACCGAAGCTTTCTTT. This codes for CASSPGTGTTEAFF. Together with reference TRBV5-1 and TRBJ1-1, the CDR3 gives the full variable domain: KAGVTQTPRYLIKTRGQQVTLSCSPISGHRSVSWYQQTPGQGLQFLFEYFSETQRNKGNFPGRFSGRQFSNSRSEMNVSTLELGDSALYLCASSPGTGTTEAFFGQGTRLTVV.

The sample holds many counts of this clonotype. The V call is TRBV24-1, the J call TRBJ2-3; 7 nucleotides agree with TRBD2. The J segment lost 0 bases and the V segment lost 4 bases, leaving 3 bases of the junction unmatched. The CDR3 has 15 residues. Germline V CDR1 and CDR2: KGHDR, SFDVKD. The DNA for the CDR3 is TGTGCCACCAGTGAGGGGAGGGTGAGCACAGATACGCAGTATTTT. Translation gives CATSEGRVSTDTQYF.

The chain links TRBV7-2 to TRBJ2-7; the D gene is possibly TRBD1 (7 bases). V was pared by 1 base and J by 5 bases, with 15 bases between. CDR1 is SGHTA, CDR2 FQGNSA, per germline. The length of the CDR3 is 15 residues. Written as DNA, the CDR3 is TGTGCCAGCAGCTTAGGCGGGACAGTTCATAACGAGCAGTACTTC. Its protein product is CASSLGGTVHNEQYF.

Many counts were recorded for this clonotype. This sequence joins TRBV12-3 or TRBV12-4 and TRBJ2-2; D is unclear. The CDR3 extends over 13 amino acids. V dropped 6 bases and J dropped 5 bases, with 10 bases sitting between them. The CDR3 protein is CASRLDGTGELFF. The DNA for the CDR3 is TGTGCCAGCAGACTGGACGGAACCGGGGAGCTGTTTTTT.

This chain connects TRBV7-2 to TRBJ2-7; 10 bases map to TRBD2. The V gene end was trimmed by 5 bases and the J gene end by 6 bases; junction bases not matched to a gene: 13. The CDR3 consists of 16 residues. The germline V gene has CDR1 SGHTA and CDR2 FQGNSA. The CDR3 region has the DNA TGTGCCAGCAGCGCCCATAGCGGGGGGCCGGAAGGCGAGCAGTACTTC. Its translation is CASSAHSGGPEGEQYF.

J is TRBJ1-5 and V is TRBV6-2 or TRBV6-3; D is unclear. Per the germline V gene, CDR1 is MNHEY and CDR2 is SVGEGT. The V gene lost 2 bases and the J gene lost 4 bases, with 9 bases spanning the gap. CDR3 length: 14 residues. DNA of the CDR3: TGTGCCAGCAGTTACCGGGGTAATAATCAGCCCCAGCATTTT. Translating gives CASSYRGNNQPQHF.

V is TRBV6-2 or TRBV6-3 and J is TRBJ2-7, with D tentatively TRBD2 (6 bases). CDR1 and CDR2 (germline): MNHEY, SVGEGT. Trimming stripped 6 bases from V and 2 bases from J, with 14 bases between. This CDR3 contains 14 residues. This chain's CDR3 is CASRTPGRTYEQYF. As DNA, the CDR3 is TGTGCCAGCAGGACCCCCGGGAGAACCTACGAGCAGTACTTC.

This clonotype was counted a few times. The chain couples TRBV6-1 to TRBJ2-1, with 8 bases matching TRBD1. The CDR3 consists of 15 residues. Germline V gene lookup returns CDR1 MNHNS and CDR2 SASEGT. The junction had 1 base not matched to a gene; V was cut back by 3 bases and J by 0 bases. CDR3 coding DNA: TGTGCCAGCAGTGAGGGGACAGGCTCCTACAATGAGCAGTTCTTC. Translating gives CASSEGTGSYNEQFF.

This clonotype has ten or more counts. This chain joins TRBV30 and TRBJ2-7; D gene ambiguous. Germline V gene sequence: CDR1 GTSNPN, CDR2 SVGIG (reference sequence). V lost 0 bases and J 4 bases, leaving 10 bases between the germline ends. The CDR3 has 13 amino acids. Written as DNA, the CDR3 is TGTGCCTGGAGTGTAACCCGGCTTTACGAGCAGTACTTC. Its translation is CAWSVTRLYEQYF.

The table lists this clonotype with a few counts. The V and J genes are TRBV27 and TRBJ1-2; possibly TRBD1 for D (5 bases). The germline V and J ends were trimmed by 7 bases and 2 bases, with 8 bases remaining between them. There are 12 residues in the CDR3. Germline V gene lookup returns CDR1 MNHEY and CDR2 SMNVEV (reference sequence). The CDR3 DNA reads TGTGCCAGCATGGGGGAGAACTATGGCTACACCTTC. Amino acid sequence: CASMGENYGYTF.

This clonotype has more than one count but fewer than ten. The chain employs TRBV12-3 or TRBV12-4 and TRBJ1-6; 8 bases are shared with TRBD1. J lost 7 bases, V lost 5 bases, and 1 base had no gene match. The CDR3 contains 13 residues. The CDR3 DNA follows: TGTGCCAGCAGTAGGACAGGGAATTCACCCCTCCACTTT. Protein: CASSRTGNSPLHF.

The CDR3 region has the DNA TGTGCCAGCAGCCGACCGAGCGGGGTGAATGCGCCCCAGCATTTT. Protein product: CASSRPSGVNAPQHF. The rearrangement links TRBV12-3 or TRBV12-4 to TRBJ1-5; D gene uncertain. CDR3 length: 15 residues. Trimming left V 6 bases short and J 9 bases short, with 21 bases between.

This clonotype was counted ten times or more. This sequence joins TRBV11-3 and TRBJ1-1; D call uncertain. CDR3 length equals 13 residues. CDR1 and CDR2 from the germline V gene are SGHNT and YENEEA. V lost 1 base and J 5 bases, leaving 8 bases between the germline ends. CDR3 loop: CASSLVWTTEAFF. DNA of the CDR3: TGTGCCAGCAGCTTAGTGTGGACGACTGAAGCTTTCTTT. Variable domain in full (rest from reference TRBV11-3 and TRBJ1-1): EAGVVQSPRYKIIEKKQPVAFWCNPISGHNTLYWYLQNLGQGPELLIRYENEEAVDDSQLPKDRFSAERLKGVDSTLKIQPAELGDSAVYLCASSLVWTTEAFFGQGTRLTVV.

This clonotype was picked up a small number of times. J is TRBJ2-5 and V is TRBV5-6; D call uncertain. CDR1 and CDR2 (germline): SGHDT, YYEEEE. V was shortened by 1 base and J by 5 bases, with 15 bases between the two germline ends. The CDR3 runs to 15 residues. The CDR3 protein is CASSLFGQTSETQYF. CDR3 DNA sequence: TGTGCCAGCAGCTTGTTTGGTCAGACCTCTGAGACCCAGTACTTC. Looking up the rest from reference TRBV5-6 and TRBJ2-5 gives the full variable domain: DAGVTQSPTHLIKTRGQQVTLRCSPKSGHDTVSWYQQALGQGPQFIFQYYEEEERQRGNFPDRFSGHQFPNYSSELNVNALLLGDSALYLCASSLFGQTSETQYFGPGTRLLVL.

The CDR3 loop reads CASSAFQDTPYEQYF. In DNA form, the CDR3 reads TGTGCCAGCAGTGCATTCCAGGACACCCCCTACGAGCAGTACTTC. The chain combines TRBV6-1 with TRBJ2-7; a possible D gene is TRBD1 (5 bases). The CDR3 sequence is 15 residues long. Germline-derived CDR1 and CDR2 are MNHNS and SASEGT. Deletions cut 4 bases from V and 2 bases from J, with 15 bases between.

This clonotype occurred a few times. V gene TRBV7-9 combines with J gene TRBJ2-2; TRBD2 matches 8 bases. The germline CDR1 and CDR2 sequences are SEHNR and FQNEAQ (reference sequence). The CDR3 consists of 15 residues. Unmatched junction bases numbered 10, after V lost 6 bases and J lost 7 bases. The DNA for the CDR3 is TGTGCCAGCAGTAGGAGCGGGAGCGGGATCGGGGAGCTGTTTTTT. Protein product: CASSRSGSGIGELFF.

The chain carries TRBV6-2 or TRBV6-3 and TRBJ1-2; D not resolved. V was pared by 6 bases and J by 4 bases, with 12 bases between. The CDR3 contains 13 residues. Germline assignment: CDR1 MNHEY and CDR2 SVGEGT. The CDR3 nucleotides read TGTGCCAGCAGCTCCCCTATGCGCTATGGCTACACCTTC. Translation: CASSSPMRYGYTF.

This clonotype was detected many times. The chain recombines TRBV2 with TRBJ2-3, with 9 bases identical to TRBD2. Germline CDR1 reads SNHLY; CDR2 reads FYNNEI. This CDR3 has 16 residues. Losses at the gene ends were 1 base for V and 4 bases for J; bases not matched to a gene: 6. CDR3 sequence: CASSEGGSGRSDTQYF. The CDR3 region has the DNA TGTGCCAGCAGTGAAGGAGGTAGCGGGAGATCAGATACGCAGTATTTT.

This clonotype was detected many times. The chain joins TRBV12-3 or TRBV12-4 to TRBJ1-1; the match to TRBD1 covers 7 bases. Trimming at V came to 6 bases and at J to 7 bases, leaving 8 bases not matched to a gene. This CDR3 comprises 13 residues. Written as DNA, the CDR3 is TGTGCCAGCAGAGTCGACAGGGTGTATGAAGCTTTCTTT. This gives the protein CASRVDRVYEAFF.

The chain joins TRBV5-6 to TRBJ2-2; D is possibly TRBD2 (6 bases). Germline assignment: CDR1 SGHDT and CDR2 YYEEEE. CDR3 size: 17 residues. Trimming pared 0 bases from V and 4 bases from J, leaving 16 bases between. Here the CDR3 reads CASSLEGREAGTGELFF. The CDR3 DNA reads as TGTGCCAGCAGCTTGGAGGGCAGGGAGGCAGGCACCGGGGAGCTGTTTTTT.